Sequencing of this T cell receptor beta chain was carried out in a study of blood T cell repertoires in COVID-19. Study at large: Donors in the United States, Italy and Spain gave samples during acute or convalescent COVID-19. Sample material is recorded as cDNA or gDNA derived from T cells, B-cell-depleted T cells, or PBMCs.

In the authors' workflow: Reference gene primer amplification yielded estimated nucleated cell counts. The table came from immunoSEQ multiplex PCR; TCRdb's copy has only in-frame clones and leaves some out. V, J and clone size are those of that table, while D and trimming were read from the DNA. The sample lists about 270,000 clones, roughly 88% occurring once. CDR1 is KGHDR and CDR2 is SFDVKD in the germline V gene. With V trimmed by 7 bases and J by 1 base, 6 bases remained unmatched. The CDR3 extends over 15 amino acids. This chain connects TRBV24-1 to TRBJ1-5; the match to TRBD1 covers 7 bases. The sequencing sample was made of peripheral blood. The clonotype was recovered from a woman older than 75 with COVID-19, enrolled during active disease. The CDR3 protein is CATSQGTASNQPQHF. In nucleotides, the CDR3 is TGTGCCACCAGCCAAGGGACAGCGAGCAATCAGCCCCAGCATTTT.